The clone carrying this TCR beta chain turned up a few times. These data belong to a study of beta chain features in type 1 diabetes. About the research overall: In age, gender and cell yields, patients were similar to healthy donors.

CDR1 and CDR2 from the germline V gene are SGDLS and YYNGEE. Trimming took 3 bases from V and 1 from J; bases not matched to a gene: 2. The CDR3 is 14 amino acids. TCRB transcripts that were expressed got sequenced, as all of the isolated RNA had been reverse transcribed. Sequencing used immunoSEQ multiplex PCR; TCRdb keeps in-frame clones, though not all of them. Altogether 390,000 or so clones are present, roughly 14% being singletons, with the ten largest covering less than 0.04%. One heparinised draw, averaging about 116 mL, was taken per donor. Sequencing was carried out using naive CD4+ T cells from blood. The V gene is TRBV9, the J gene TRBJ2-3, with 7 bases fitting TRBD1. This TCR derives from a man aged 25-40 years in good health. The CDR3 loop is CASSAGTGTDTQYF. CDR3 sequence (DNA): TGTGCCAGCAGCGCCGGGACAGGCACAGATACGCAGTATTTT.